One and the same sample provided the 9 T cell receptor beta chains below, sequenced in a study of blood T cell repertoires in COVID-19. Method: immunoSEQ multiplex PCR; TCRdb's copy keeps in-frame clones and lacks some. Here the sample spans 250,000 to 350,000 clones, approximately 91% being singletons. The sequencing sample was made of peripheral blood. The receptors originated from an older woman with acute or convalescent COVID-19.

This clone was detected only once. The chain is built from TRBV18 and TRBJ1-2, with 12 bases lining up with TRBD1. V was pared by 3 bases and J by 8 bases, with 4 bases of the junction left unmatched. This CDR3 comprises 14 residues. CDR1 is KGHSH and CDR2 is LQKENI in the germline V gene. DNA for the CDR3: TGTGCCAGCTCACCGGGACAGGGGGCGCGCGGCTACACCTTC. Residues: CASSPGQGARGYTF. The full variable domain, rest sourced from reference TRBV18 and TRBJ1-2, is NAGVMQNPRHLVRRRGQEARLRCSPMKGHSHVYWYRQLPEEGLKFMVYLQKENIIDESGMPKERFSAEFPKEGPSILRIQQVVRGDSAAYFCASSPGQGARGYTFGSGTRLTVV.

J is TRBJ2-2 and V is TRBV5-4, with 11 positions matching TRBD2. In germline, CDR1 is SGHNT, CDR2 YYREEE (reference sequence). Unmatched junction bases numbered 12, after V lost 2 bases and J lost 9 bases. The CDR3 runs to 17 residues. The CDR3 region has the DNA TGTGCCAGCAGCTTTGTACTCCTAGCGGGGGGTATAAGGGAGCTGTTTTTT. Its protein product is CASSFVLLAGGIRELFF. The whole variable domain, filled in from reference TRBV5-4 and TRBJ2-2, reads ETGVTQSPTHLIKTRGQQVTLRCSSQSGHNTVSWYQQALGQGPQFIFQYYREEENGRGNFPPRFSGLQFPNYSSELNVNALELDDSALYLCASSFVLLAGGIRELFFGEGSRLTVL.

In its sample, this clone was seen once. The rearrangement links TRBV15 to TRBJ2-4, with a possible D match to TRBD1 (6 bases). The V and J ends lost 0 bases and 8 bases respectively, with 14 bases between them. CDR1 and CDR2 from the germline V gene are LNHNV and YYDKDF (reference sequence). This CDR3 has 15 amino acids. The CDR3 region has the DNA TGTGCCACCAGCAGAGATGGACAGCAGACAGACATTCAGTACTTC. Protein sequence: CATSRDGQQTDIQYF.

The chain has TRBV24-1 and TRBJ2-2, with D perhaps matching TRBD1 (5 bases). The V and J ends lost 6 bases and 6 bases respectively, with 13 bases between them. This CDR3 is 14 amino acids long. Per the germline V gene, CDR1 is KGHDR and CDR2 is SFDVKD. The CDR3 DNA reads as TGTGCCACCAGTCTTGGCAGGGTTGCCGGGGAGCTGTTTTTT. Its protein is CATSLGRVAGELFF.

The chain couples TRBV4-3 to TRBJ1-5, with TRBD1 as a possible D gene (5 bases). Looked up from germline, CDR1 is LGHNA and CDR2 is YSLEER. Trimming pared 0 bases from V and 4 bases from J, leaving 10 bases between. The length of the CDR3 is 15 residues. CDR3 protein: CASSQDGGTNQPQHF. The CDR3 DNA reads as TGCGCCAGCAGCCAAGACGGGGGTACGAATCAGCCCCAGCATTTT.

The genes are TRBV19 and TRBJ2-3, with TRBD2 matching over 9 bases. Trimming cost V 3 bases and J 4 bases; bases outside gene matches: 8. CDR1 LNHDA and CDR2 SQIVND come from the germline V gene (reference sequence). CDR3 length: 16 amino acids. Here the CDR3 reads CASSMSGGRGPDTQYF. CDR3 in DNA: TGTGCCAGTAGTATGAGTGGCGGGAGGGGTCCAGATACGCAGTATTTT.

This clone was counted only a few times. This chain uses TRBV2 with TRBJ1-3, with D hard to call. The CDR3 is made up of 14 amino acids. Trimming shortened V by 8 bases and J by 4 bases, and 15 bases separated the two germline ends. Germline lookup yields CDR1 SNHLY and CDR2 FYNNEI. In DNA, the CDR3 is TGTGCCAGCGCTGGTCAGGTGATAGGAAACACCATATATTTT. Amino acids: CASAGQVIGNTIYF. Full variable domain (missing parts from reference TRBV2 and TRBJ1-3): EPEVTQTPSHQVTQMGQEVILRCVPISNHLYFYWYRQILGQKVEFLVSFYNNEISEKSEIFDDQFSVERPDGSNFTLKIRSTKLEDSAMYFCASAGQVIGNTIYFGEGSWLTVV.

The rearrangement joins TRBV7-7 to TRBJ2-5; weak D call: TRBD1 (6 bases). This CDR3 is 13 amino acids long. V lost 6 bases and J lost 7, with 15 bases in between. CDR1 SSHAT and CDR2 FNYEAQ come from the germline V gene (reference sequence). As DNA, the CDR3 is TGTGCCAGCAGTCAAACAGGGCCTGGGACCCAGTACTTC. It specifies CASSQTGPGTQYF.

V and J are TRBV4-2 and TRBJ1-2, with TRBD1 matching 7 bases. CDR1 is LGHNA and CDR2 is YNFKEQ in the germline V gene. The V gene end was trimmed by 1 base and the J gene end by 1 base; junction bases not matched to a gene: 6. This CDR3 comprises 16 residues. CDR3 in amino acids: CASSQVEGANNYGYTF. CDR3 nucleotide sequence: TGTGCCAGCAGCCAAGTGGAGGGGGCGAATAACTATGGCTACACCTTC.